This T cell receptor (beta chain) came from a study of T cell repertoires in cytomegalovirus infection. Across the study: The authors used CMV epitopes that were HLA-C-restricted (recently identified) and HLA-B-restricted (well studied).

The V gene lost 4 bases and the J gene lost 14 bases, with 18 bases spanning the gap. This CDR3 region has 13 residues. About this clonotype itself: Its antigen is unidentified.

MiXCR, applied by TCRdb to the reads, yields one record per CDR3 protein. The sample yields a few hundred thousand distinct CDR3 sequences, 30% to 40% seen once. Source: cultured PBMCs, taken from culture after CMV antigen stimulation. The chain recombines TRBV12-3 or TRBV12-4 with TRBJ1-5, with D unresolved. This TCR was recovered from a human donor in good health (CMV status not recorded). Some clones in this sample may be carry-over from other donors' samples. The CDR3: CASSSQGEGSKHF. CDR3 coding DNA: TGTGCCAGCAGTTCCCAAGGCGAGGGTTCCAAGCATTTT.